A few counts support the clone carrying this T cell receptor beta chain. The antigen is not known. In making TCR cDNA, 5'RACE template switching added a universal primer site and UMIs to it. TCRdb re-derived calls from the 5' RACE reads in MiXCR, one entry per CDR3 protein. This sample has about 340,000 distinct CDR3 sequences, with about 8.7% found just once. This entry is derived from a study of T cells after yellow fever vaccination. Overall study findings and caveats: Secondary responses were weaker yet peaked faster, day 5 versus 15. The appearance of a small share of clonotypes in both CD4 and CD8 compartments was observed. The study noted that FACS-sorted repertoires could contain abundant clonotypes contaminating from the bulk population.

The length of the CDR3 is 14 residues. Trimming pared 2 bases from V and 4 bases from J, leaving 11 bases between. The germline V gene has CDR1 MNHEY and CDR2 SVGAGI. This TCR came from a man aged 18 to 30 who received the YFV17D yellow fever vaccine. The chain has TRBV6-5 and TRBJ1-1; no firm D call. The specimen comprised PBMCs, sampled on the day of the first yellow fever vaccination. DNA of the CDR3: TGTGCCAGCAGTTACACTGGGGTCGGCACTGAAGCTTTCTTT. Residues: CASSYTGVGTEAFF.